This T cell receptor (beta chain) is from a study of cytotoxic CD8 clonotypes in ibrutinib-treated CLL. Overall study results and limits: Patients with sustained remission and those progressing were sampled at differing times. Public clonotypes were seen rarely and were contracted or stable on treatment.

In regard to this clone: As yet, its antigen is unknown.

Trimming took off 0 bases at V and 4 bases at J, with 17 bases between the two ends. Germline assignment: CDR1 MNHEY and CDR2 SMNVEV (reference sequence). CDR3 length: 17 residues. The repertoire was sequenced with immunoSEQ multiplex PCR; TCRdb's copy has only in-frame clones and lacks some. The table includes 250,000 or so clones, roughly 74% detected once. This clonotype originated in a human donor with chronic lymphocytic leukemia. This chain joins TRBV27 and TRBJ2-3; D is possibly TRBD2 (5 bases). This sample comprised PBMCs, obtained after 24 months of ibrutinib treatment. CDR3 sequence (DNA): TGTGCCAGCAGTTTATCGCCCTCTAGAGGGCCCGCAGATACGCAGTATTTT. Protein sequence: CASSLSPSRGPADTQYF.